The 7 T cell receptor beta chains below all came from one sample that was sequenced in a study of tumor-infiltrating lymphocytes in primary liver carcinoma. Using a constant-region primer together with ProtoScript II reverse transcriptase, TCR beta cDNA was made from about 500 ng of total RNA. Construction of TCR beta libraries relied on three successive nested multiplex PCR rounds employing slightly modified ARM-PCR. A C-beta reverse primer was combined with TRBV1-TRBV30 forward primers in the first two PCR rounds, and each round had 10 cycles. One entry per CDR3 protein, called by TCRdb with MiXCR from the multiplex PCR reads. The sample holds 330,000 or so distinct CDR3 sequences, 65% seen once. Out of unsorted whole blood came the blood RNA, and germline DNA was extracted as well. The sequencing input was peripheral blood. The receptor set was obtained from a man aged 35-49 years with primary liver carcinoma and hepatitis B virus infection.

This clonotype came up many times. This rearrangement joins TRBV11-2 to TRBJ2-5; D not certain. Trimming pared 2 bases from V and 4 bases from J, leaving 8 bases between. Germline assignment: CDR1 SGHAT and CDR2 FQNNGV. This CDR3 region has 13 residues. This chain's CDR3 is CASSLMAIETQYF. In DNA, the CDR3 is TGTGCCAGCAGCTTAATGGCAATAGAGACCCAGTACTTC. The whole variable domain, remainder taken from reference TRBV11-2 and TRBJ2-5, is EAGVAQSPRYKIIEKRQSVAFWCNPISGHATLYWYQQILGQGPKLLIQFQNNGVVDDSQLPKDRFSAERLKGVDSTLKIQPAKLEDSAVYLCASSLMAIETQYFGPGTRLLVL.

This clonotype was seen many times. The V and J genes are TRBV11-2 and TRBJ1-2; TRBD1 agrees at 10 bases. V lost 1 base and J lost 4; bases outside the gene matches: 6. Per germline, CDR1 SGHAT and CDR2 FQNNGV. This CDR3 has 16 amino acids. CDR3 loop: CASSLATGGASYGYTF. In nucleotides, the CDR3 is TGTGCCAGCAGCTTAGCGACAGGGGGCGCAAGCTATGGCTACACCTTC.

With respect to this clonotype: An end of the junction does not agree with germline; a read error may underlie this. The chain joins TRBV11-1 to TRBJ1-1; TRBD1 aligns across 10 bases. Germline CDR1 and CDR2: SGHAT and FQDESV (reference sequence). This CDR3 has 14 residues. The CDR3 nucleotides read TGTGCCAGCAGCTCGGGACAGGGGAATACTGAAGTTTTCTTT. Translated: CASSSGQGNTEVFF.

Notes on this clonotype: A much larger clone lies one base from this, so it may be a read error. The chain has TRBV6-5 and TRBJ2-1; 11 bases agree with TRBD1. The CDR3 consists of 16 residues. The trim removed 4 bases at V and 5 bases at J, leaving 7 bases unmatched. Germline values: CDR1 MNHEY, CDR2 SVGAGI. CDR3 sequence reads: CASSLRTGGTDNEQFF. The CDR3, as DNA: TGTGCCAGCAGTTTAAGGACAGGGGGCACGGACAATGAGCAGTTCTTC.

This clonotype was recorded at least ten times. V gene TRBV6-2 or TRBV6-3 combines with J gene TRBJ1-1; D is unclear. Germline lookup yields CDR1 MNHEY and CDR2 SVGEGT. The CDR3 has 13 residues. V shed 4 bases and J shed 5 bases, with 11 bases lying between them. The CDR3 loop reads CASSFTDRTEAFF. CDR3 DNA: TGTGCCAGCAGTTTCACAGATAGGACTGAAGCTTTCTTT.

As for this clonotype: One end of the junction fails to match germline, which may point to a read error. CDR3 bases: TGTGCCAGCAGCTTAGGTAGCTCCAGCAATCGGCCCCAGCATTTT. Its protein product is CASSLGSSSNRPQHF. The V call is TRBV11-2, the J call TRBJ1-5; no firm D call. The CDR3 runs to 15 residues. Germline V lookup: CDR1 SGHAT, CDR2 FQNNGV. The full variable domain, its missing parts supplied by reference TRBV11-2 and TRBJ1-5, is EAGVAQSPRYKIIEKRQSVAFWCNPISGHATLYWYQQILGQGPKLLIQFQNNGVVDDSQLPKDRFSAERLKGVDSTLKIQPAKLEDSAVYLCASSLGSSSNRPQHFGDGTRLSIL.

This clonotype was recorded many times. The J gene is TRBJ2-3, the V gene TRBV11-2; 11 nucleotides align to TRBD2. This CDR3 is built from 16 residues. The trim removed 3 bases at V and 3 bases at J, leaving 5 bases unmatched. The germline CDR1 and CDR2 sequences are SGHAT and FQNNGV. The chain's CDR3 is CASSFEIAGGTDTQYF. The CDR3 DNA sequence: TGTGCCAGCAGCTTTGAGATAGCGGGAGGGACAGATACGCAGTATTTT. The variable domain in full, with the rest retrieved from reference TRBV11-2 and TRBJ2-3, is EAGVAQSPRYKIIEKRQSVAFWCNPISGHATLYWYQQILGQGPKLLIQFQNNGVVDDSQLPKDRFSAERLKGVDSTLKIQPAKLEDSAVYLCASSFEIAGGTDTQYFGPGTRLTVL.